This TCR beta chain emerged from a study of CD8 T cells in ankylosing spondylitis. Trimming stripped 2 bases from V and 2 bases from J, with 12 bases between. The CDR3 is made up of 15 amino acids. TCRdb called the 5' RACE reads again in MiXCR, with one record for every CDR3 protein. The profile shows approximately 250,000 distinct CDR3 sequences, more than 20% of them singletons. This clonotype was recorded a few times. Antigen specificity is unknown. Findings and limits, study-wide: Reportedly, significant enrichment of disease-linked clones occurred in matched ankylosing spondylitis synovial fluid.

The rearrangement links TRBV12-3 or TRBV12-4 to TRBJ2-5; D gene unclear. This TCR was recovered from a male donor with ankylosing spondylitis or in good health (not recorded which). Source material: blood, either unsorted or a sorted T cell fraction (not recorded which). The CDR3 reads CASSLTPRGQETQYF. The CDR3 region has the DNA TGTGCCAGCAGTTTAACCCCCCGTGGGCAAGAGACCCAGTACTTC.